Described below is a single T cell receptor beta chain sequence and its context. These data come from a study of shared clonotypes between healthy human individuals. Naive CD8 cells lacked CD45RO, underwent positive selection for CCR7 and left out terminally differentiated effector memory CD45RA+ cells. Donors, healthy HIV-negative adults, lacked recent acute infections or vaccinations. Across several immunoSEQ plates, the genomic DNA of each subset was split evenly. Method: immunoSEQ multiplex PCR; TCRdb's copy keeps in-frame clones and lacks some. The data show millions of clones, just under 95% seen once. With 5 bases removed from V and 0 bases from J, the gap between germline ends came to 14 bases. Looked up from germline, CDR1 is MNHEY and CDR2 is SMNVEV (reference sequence). The CDR3 runs to 15 residues.

The rearrangement joins TRBV27 to TRBJ2-7; D tentatively fits TRBD1 or TRBD2 (6 bases each). This TCR came from a young man in good health. The sequencing input was naive CD8+ T cells sorted from blood. The CDR3 DNA is TGTGCCAGCAGTATACGGGGGCTCCACTCCTACGAGCAGTACTTC. Translating it yields CASSIRGLHSYEQYF.